The text below deals with one TCR beta chain. The antigen remains undetermined. The data were obtained in a study of regulatory T cells in long-lasting Graves disease. Study-level findings and limits: Persistent Graves' patients showed reduced TCR diversity versus newly diagnosed patients. No thyroid tissue was studied; the work used peripheral blood only.

This CDR3 has 15 amino acids. Germline assignment: CDR1 SGHAT and CDR2 FQNNGV. The V end lost 2 bases, the J end lost 10 bases, and 19 bases lay between the germline ends. The sample's time point: newly diagnosed GD, antithyroid drugs for less than 3 months. The TCR library was made from RNA that had been extracted from PBMCs in TRIzol. Both iRepertoire HTBI primers and Arm-PCR of CDR3 regions were used to build the TCR beta libraries. In TCRdb, the multiplex PCR reads were re-called with MiXCR into one record per CDR3 protein. The repertoire holds 450,000 to 650,000 distinct CDR3 sequences, with about 16% as singletons. This same sample was also part of a study on T cells in Graves' hyperthyroidism and ophthalmopathy.

J is TRBJ2-3 and V is TRBV11-2; TRBD1 is a possible D gene (6 bases). The sequence came from a woman between 40 and 65 years old with Graves disease. The specimen was peripheral blood mononuclear cells (PBMCs), collected at new diagnosis, from a patient treated with antithyroid drugs. This chain's CDR3 is CASSLRGMDPVSQYF. The CDR3 DNA sequence: TGTGCCAGCAGCTTAAGGGGGATGGACCCTGTCTCGCAGTATTTT.